This TCR beta chain comes out of a study of siplizumab effects on memory and regulatory T cells. TCRdb keeps only in-frame clones here, not all; method: immunoSEQ multiplex PCR. This table has about 100,000 clones, about 91% appearing once. This clone was recorded only once. The sequenced sample consisted of CD4+ T cells sorted from blood. The receptor comes from a human donor in good health. Some clones in this sample may be carry-over from other donors' samples.

The CDR3: CASSKVEMGLAGGHQETQYF. CDR3 DNA sequence: TGTGCCAGCAGCAAAGTAGAGATGGGACTAGCGGGAGGCCACCAAGAGACCCAGTACTTC. V and J are TRBV21-1 and TRBJ2-5; TRBD2, the D gene given by the table, was not confirmed from the DNA. TRBV21-1 has pseudogene status. This CDR3 contains 20 residues.